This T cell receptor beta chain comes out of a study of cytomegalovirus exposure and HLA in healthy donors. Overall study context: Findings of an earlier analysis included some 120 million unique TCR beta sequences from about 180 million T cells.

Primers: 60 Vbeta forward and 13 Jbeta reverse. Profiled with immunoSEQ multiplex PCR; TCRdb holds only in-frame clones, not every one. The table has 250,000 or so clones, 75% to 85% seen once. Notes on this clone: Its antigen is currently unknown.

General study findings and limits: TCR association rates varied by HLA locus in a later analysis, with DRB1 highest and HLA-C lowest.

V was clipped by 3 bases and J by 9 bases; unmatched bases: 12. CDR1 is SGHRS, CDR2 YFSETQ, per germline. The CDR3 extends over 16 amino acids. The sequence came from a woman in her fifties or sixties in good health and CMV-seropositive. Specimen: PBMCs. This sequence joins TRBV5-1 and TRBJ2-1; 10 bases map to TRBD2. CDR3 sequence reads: CASSYGTSALRGEQFF. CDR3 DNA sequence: TGCGCCAGCAGCTATGGGACTAGCGCCTTGAGGGGTGAGCAGTTCTTC.